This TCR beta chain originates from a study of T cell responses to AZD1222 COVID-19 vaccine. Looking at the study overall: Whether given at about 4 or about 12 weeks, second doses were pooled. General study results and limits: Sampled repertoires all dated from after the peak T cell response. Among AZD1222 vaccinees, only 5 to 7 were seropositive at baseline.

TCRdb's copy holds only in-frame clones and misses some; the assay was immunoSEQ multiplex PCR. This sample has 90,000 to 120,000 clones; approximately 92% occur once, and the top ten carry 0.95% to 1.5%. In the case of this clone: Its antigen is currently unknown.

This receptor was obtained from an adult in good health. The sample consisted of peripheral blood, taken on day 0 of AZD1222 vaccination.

The CDR3, as DNA: TGTGCCAGCAGTGCCCGAGGACAGGGGGGATATAATTCACCCCTCCACTTT. Translating gives CASSARGQGGYNSPLHF. The chain carries TRBV6-1 and TRBJ1-6, with 10 bases that match TRBD1. This CDR3 contains 17 residues. V lost 4 bases, J lost 4 bases, and 7 bases stayed unmatched. Germline assignment: CDR1 MNHNS and CDR2 SASEGT.